This TCR beta chain is from a study of cytomegalovirus exposure and HLA in healthy donors. On the study more broadly: The 120 validation repertoires used the same platform as the 550 to 800 first-cohort repertoires (as reported by a later analysis). Notes on the study in general: Later, an analysis found that TCR clusters from the first cohort tended to co-occur in the roughly 110 validation repertoires.

A roughly 120-subject validation cohort, separate from the approximately 670-subject first cohort, supplied the donors. Here immunoSEQ multiplex PCR was the method, and the copy in TCRdb shows in-frame clones only, minus some. The table has roughly 270,000 clones, 88% seen once. Comment on this clone: The antigen is unknown.

The CDR3 has 17 residues. The V end was cut by 1 base, the J end by 0 bases, with 13 bases between. The germline V gene encodes CDR1 SGHVS and CDR2 FNYEAQ. V gene TRBV7-6 combines with J gene TRBJ2-1, with D uncertain. Sequencing was carried out using PBMCs. This clonotype originated in a woman aged 18-35 years in good health and CMV-seronegative. The CDR3 region has the DNA TGTGCCAGCAGCTTAGTAATAGCTCCGAGCTCCTACAATGAGCAGTTCTTC. Translation: CASSLVIAPSSYNEQFF.